Shown below are 13 T cell receptor beta chains from a single sample sequenced in a study of CD8 T cells in Susac syndrome (dated by TCRdb to about 2019). Libraries were built with the immunoSEQ multiplex PCR assay. RNA was extracted with the RNeasy kit and 0.5 to 1 ug was reverse transcribed using random hexamers. TCRdb reworked the public reads: Q25 trimming with fastp, MiXCR clone assembly, productive beta chains retained. Every entry covers one CDR3 protein and lists the most common genes and DNA from its rows. For this sample the table gives under 200,000 distinct CDR3 sequences, of which over 75% were detected only once. Around 0.079% of the sample rests with the top ten. Sequencing was performed on CD4+ T cells from PBMCs. The source is a human donor with Susac syndrome.

The chain is built from TRBV20-1 and TRBJ2-4; 11 positions agree with TRBD2. The junction had 16 bases not matched to a gene; V was cut back by 3 bases and J by 9 bases. The CDR3 runs 17 residues. CDR1 is DFQATT, CDR2 SNEGSKA, per germline (reference sequence). CDR3: CSARVDARLAGPGIQYF. The CDR3 coding sequence is TGCAGTGCTAGGGTCGACGCAAGACTAGCGGGACCCGGCATTCAGTACTTC.

This chain uses TRBV6-6 with TRBJ2-1; unclear D gene. CDR3 size: 13 residues. The germline CDR1 and CDR2 sequences are MNHNY and SVGAGI (reference sequence). Trimming stripped 0 bases from V and 4 bases from J, with 4 bases between. The CDR3 nucleotides are TGTGCCAGCAGTTACTCTGGGTACAATGAGCAGTTCTTC. Protein product: CASSYSGYNEQFF.

This chain links TRBV24-1 with TRBJ2-6; perhaps TRBD1 as D (6 bases). This CDR3 spans 16 amino acids. Germline loops: CDR1 KGHDR, CDR2 SFDVKD. The V end was cut by 7 bases, the J end by 0 bases, with 12 bases between. The CDR3 protein is CATSGQGNSGANVLTF. Written as DNA, the CDR3 is TGTGCCACCAGCGGTCAGGGGAACTCTGGGGCCAACGTCCTGACTTTC.

V and J are TRBV28 and TRBJ1-2; tentative D call: TRBD1 (6 bases). Trimming removed 7 bases from V and 6 bases from J, with 15 bases in between. The CDR3 is made up of 13 amino acids. Germline V gene sequence: CDR1 MDHEN, CDR2 SYDVKM. The CDR3 loop is CASNEGGRNGYTF. The CDR3 coding sequence is TGTGCCAGCAATGAGGGGGGCCGAAATGGCTACACCTTC.

This clonotype was seen a single time. This sequence joins TRBV2 and TRBJ2-7; D call uncertain. CDR3 length equals 14 residues. Germline CDR1 is SNHLY and CDR2 is FYNNEI. Trimming pared 5 bases from V and 1 base from J, leaving 12 bases between. Here the CDR3 DNA reads TGTGCCAGCAGTAAGACGGCTTGGTCCTACGAGCAGTACTTC. This sequence encodes CASSKTAWSYEQYF.

The V and J genes are TRBV14 and TRBJ2-1; 7 bases are shared with TRBD1. This CDR3 is 16 amino acids long. V lost 1 base and J lost 1; bases outside the gene matches: 4. CDR1 is SGHDN and CDR2 is FVKESK in the germline V gene. In DNA, the CDR3 is TGTGCCAGCAGCCAAGTGGGGGACAGATCCTACAATGAGCAGTTCTTC. It is translated as CASSQVGDRSYNEQFF.

This clonotype turned up a few times. CDR3: CASRRTTYEQYF. The DNA for the CDR3 is TGTGCCAGCAGGCGGACGACCTACGAGCAGTACTTC. The chain is built from TRBV28 and TRBJ2-7; D ambiguous. Trimming shortened V by 6 bases and J by 2 bases, and 8 bases separated the two germline ends. The CDR3 runs to 12 residues. Germline CDR1 MDHEN, CDR2 SYDVKM.

This sequence joins TRBV6-6 and TRBJ1-6; D unclear. The V gene lost 2 bases and the J gene lost 7 bases, with 12 bases spanning the gap. Germline loops: CDR1 MNHNY, CDR2 SVGAGI (reference sequence). This CDR3 region has 15 residues. For the CDR3, the DNA is TGTGCCAGCAGTTACCTAAGACAAGAGAATTCACCCCTCCACTTT. It encodes CASSYLRQENSPLHF.

This sequence joins TRBV12-3 or TRBV12-4 and TRBJ1-4; tentatively, D is TRBD1 (5 bases). The CDR3 consists of 16 residues. Trimming took off 4 bases at V and 3 bases at J, with 15 bases between the two ends. CDR3 in amino acids: CASSSSRDFANEKLFF. In DNA form, the CDR3 reads TGTGCCAGCAGTTCTTCCCGGGACTTTGCTAATGAAAAACTGTTTTTT.

The rearrangement links TRBV5-1 to TRBJ2-5; 12 bases are shared with TRBD2. Germline trimming cut 4 bases from V and 3 bases from J; bases unmatched to any gene: 1. The CDR3 runs 14 residues. Germline V CDR1 and CDR2: SGHRS, YFSETQ. The CDR3 DNA follows: TGCGCCAGCAGCCGGACTAGCGGGGAAGAGACCCAGTACTTC. Protein product: CASSRTSGEETQYF.

The chain uses TRBV5-1 and TRBJ2-7; no clear D. The CDR3 loop spans 15 amino acids. Germline V gene data show CDR1 as SGHRS and CDR2 as YFSETQ. Trimming shortened V by 0 bases and J by 1 base, and 11 bases separated the two germline ends. CDR3 loop: CASSLVTVKSYEQYF. The CDR3 nucleotides read TGCGCCAGCAGCTTGGTTACAGTTAAGTCCTACGAGCAGTACTTC.

This clonotype occurred once. The chain carries TRBV9 and TRBJ1-5, with a tentative D call TRBD1 (6 bases). Germline V gene sequence: CDR1 SGDLS, CDR2 YYNGEE. V was cut by 7 bases and J by 4 bases, with 12 bases left in between. The length of the CDR3 is 13 residues. The CDR3 nucleotides are TGTGCCAGCGGGCAGGGGATGAATCAGCCCCAGCATTTT. Its translation: CASGQGMNQPQHF.

J is TRBJ1-2 and V is TRBV12-3 or TRBV12-4; D ambiguous. V was clipped by 7 bases and J by 0 bases, with 12 bases between them. This CDR3 has 14 amino acids. The CDR3 spells CASTSPTSNYGYTF. CDR3 DNA sequence: TGTGCCAGCACCTCCCCGACATCTAACTATGGCTACACCTTC.